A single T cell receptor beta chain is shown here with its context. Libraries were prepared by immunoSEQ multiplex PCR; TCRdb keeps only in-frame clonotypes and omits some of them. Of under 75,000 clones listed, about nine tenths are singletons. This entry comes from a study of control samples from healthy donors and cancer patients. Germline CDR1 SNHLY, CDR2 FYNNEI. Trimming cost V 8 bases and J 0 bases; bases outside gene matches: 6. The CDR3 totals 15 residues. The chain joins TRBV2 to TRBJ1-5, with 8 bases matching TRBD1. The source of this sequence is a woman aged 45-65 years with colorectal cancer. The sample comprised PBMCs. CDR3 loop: CASVGQAGSNQPQHF. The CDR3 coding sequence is TGTGCCAGCGTGGGACAGGCGGGTAGCAATCAGCCCCAGCATTTT.